This T cell receptor (beta chain) was observed in a study of blood T cell repertoires in COVID-19. The overall study: The samples span acute and convalescent COVID-19 from the United States, Italy and Spain. PBMCs, B-cell-depleted T cells, or T cells were the source of the cDNA or gDNA that made up the material.

There are 15 residues in the CDR3. The germline CDR1 and CDR2 sequences are SGDLS and YYNGEE. Between the trimmed V and J ends, which lost 0 bases and 4 bases, there was a span of 13 bases. In the original analysis: The authors estimated nucleated cell counts from reference gene primer amplification. The method was immunoSEQ multiplex PCR; TCRdb's version includes in-frame clones alone and lacks a portion of them. That table furnishes V, J and clone size, whereas the DNA furnished D and trimming. There are 310,000 or so clones in the sample; around 89% occur only once, and about 3.9% lies in the top ten.

J is TRBJ2-5 and V is TRBV9; D call uncertain. The TCR was taken from a woman aged 50 to 60 with active or convalescent COVID-19. Sample: peripheral blood. CDR3 sequence (DNA): TGTGCCAGCAGCGTAGCAAGCGTCGGTGGAGAGACCCAGTACTTC. It yields the protein CASSVASVGGETQYF.